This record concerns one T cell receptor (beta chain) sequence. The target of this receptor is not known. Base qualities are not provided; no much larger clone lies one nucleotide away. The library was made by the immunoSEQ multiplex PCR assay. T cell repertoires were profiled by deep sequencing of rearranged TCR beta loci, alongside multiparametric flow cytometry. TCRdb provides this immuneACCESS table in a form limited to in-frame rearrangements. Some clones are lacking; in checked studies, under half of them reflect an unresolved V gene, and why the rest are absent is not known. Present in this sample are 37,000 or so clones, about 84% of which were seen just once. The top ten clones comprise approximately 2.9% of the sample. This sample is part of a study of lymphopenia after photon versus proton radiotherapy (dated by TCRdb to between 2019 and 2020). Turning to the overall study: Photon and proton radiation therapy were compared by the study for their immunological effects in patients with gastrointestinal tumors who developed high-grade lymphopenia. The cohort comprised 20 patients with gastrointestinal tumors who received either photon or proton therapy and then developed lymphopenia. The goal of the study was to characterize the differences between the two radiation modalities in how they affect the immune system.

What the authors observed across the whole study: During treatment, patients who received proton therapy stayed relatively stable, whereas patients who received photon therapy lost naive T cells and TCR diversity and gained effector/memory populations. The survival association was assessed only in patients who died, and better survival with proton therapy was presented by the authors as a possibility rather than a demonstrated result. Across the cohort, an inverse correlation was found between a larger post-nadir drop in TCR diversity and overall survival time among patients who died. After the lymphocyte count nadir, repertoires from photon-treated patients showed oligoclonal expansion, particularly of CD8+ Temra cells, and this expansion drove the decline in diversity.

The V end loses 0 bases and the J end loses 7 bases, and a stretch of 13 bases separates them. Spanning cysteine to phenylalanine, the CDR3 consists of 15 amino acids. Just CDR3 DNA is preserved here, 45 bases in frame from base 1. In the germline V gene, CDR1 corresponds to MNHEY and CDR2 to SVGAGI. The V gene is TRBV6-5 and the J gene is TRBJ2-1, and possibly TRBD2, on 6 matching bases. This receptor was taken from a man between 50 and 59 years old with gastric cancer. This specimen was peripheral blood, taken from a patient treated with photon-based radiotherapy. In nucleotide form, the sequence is TGTGCCAGCAGTTACTCCGGGGCCGCGGGGAATGAGCAGTTCTTC. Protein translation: CASSYSGAAGNEQFF.